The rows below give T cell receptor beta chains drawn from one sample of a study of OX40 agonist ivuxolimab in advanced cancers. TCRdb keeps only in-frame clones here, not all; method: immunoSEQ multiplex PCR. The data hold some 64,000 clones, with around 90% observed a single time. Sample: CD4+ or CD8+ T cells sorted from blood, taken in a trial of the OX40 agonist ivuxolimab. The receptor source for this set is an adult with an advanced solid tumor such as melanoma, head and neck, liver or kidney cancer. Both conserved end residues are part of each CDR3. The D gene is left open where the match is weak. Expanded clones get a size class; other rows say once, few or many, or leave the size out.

CDR3 DNA: TGTGCCTGGAGGGGATTCCTAGGAGGAGGCTACACCTTC; CDR3 protein: CAWRGFLGGGYTF; D gene: -; J gene: TRBJ1-2; V gene: TRBV30; clone size: -
CDR3 DNA: TGTGCCAGCAAGGACAGTCTAATCTATGGCTACACCTTC; CDR3 protein: CASKDSLIYGYTF; D gene: -; J gene: TRBJ1-2; V gene: TRBV6-1; clone size: -
CDR3 DNA: TGTGCCAGCAGCTTTTGGCGGGAGGGCACAGATACGCAGTATTTT; CDR3 protein: CASSFWREGTDTQYF; D gene: TRBD2; J gene: TRBJ2-3; V gene: TRBV13; clone size: -
CDR3 DNA: TGTGCCACCAGCTCGGGACTAGCGGCTAGCACAGATACGCAGTATTTT; CDR3 protein: CATSSGLAASTDTQYF; D gene: TRBD2; J gene: TRBJ2-3; V gene: TRBV15; clone size: -
CDR3 DNA: TGTGCCAGCAGCGGGAAAGGAGGGGGCACTGAAGCTTTCTTT; CDR3 protein: CASSGKGGGTEAFF; D gene: -; J gene: TRBJ1-1; V gene: TRBV7-2; clone size: once
CDR3 DNA: TGCGCCAGCAGCCACCCGGGACTAGCGACAGATACGCAGTATTTT; CDR3 protein: CASSHPGLATDTQYF; D gene: TRBD2; J gene: TRBJ2-3; V gene: TRBV4-1; clone size: once
CDR3 DNA: TGCAGCGTTGGTAGCGGGAGTAATTCCTACGAGCAGTACTTC; CDR3 protein: CSVGSGSNSYEQYF; D gene: TRBD2; J gene: TRBJ2-7; V gene: TRBV29-1; clone size: -
CDR3 DNA: TGTGCCAGCGGCAAGCGGGAGAGGACAGATACGCAGTATTTT; CDR3 protein: CASGKRERTDTQYF; D gene: TRBD2; J gene: TRBJ2-3; V gene: TRBV7-9; clone size: -
CDR3 DNA: TGTGCCAGCAGCTATACAGGGGGGGGCACTGAAGCTTTCTTT; CDR3 protein: CASSYTGGGTEAFF; D gene: TRBD1; J gene: TRBJ1-1; V gene: TRBV6-4; clone size: -
CDR3 DNA: TGTGCCAGTAGTATAGTGGGACAGGGGGGCGAGCAGTACTTC; CDR3 protein: CASSIVGQGGEQYF; D gene: TRBD1; J gene: TRBJ2-7; V gene: TRBV19; clone size: -
CDR3 DNA: TGTGCCAGCGGACAGGGAGGGACCAAAAACATTCAGTACTTC; CDR3 protein: CASGQGGTKNIQYF; D gene: -; J gene: TRBJ2-4; V gene: TRBV28; clone size: -
CDR3 DNA: TGTGCCTGGAGTGGGGCTAGCGGGATAGGCGCCTACGAGCAGTACTTC; CDR3 protein: CAWSGASGIGAYEQYF; D gene: TRBD2; J gene: TRBJ2-7; V gene: TRBV30; clone size: -